This is a list of T cell receptor beta chains from one sample in a study of OX40 agonist ivuxolimab in advanced cancers. Sequencing was performed with immunoSEQ multiplex PCR; in TCRdb, only in-frame clones are kept and a portion is missing. The data hold 55,000 to 80,000 clones, with roughly 86% observed a single time. Sequencing was performed on CD4+ or CD8+ T cells sorted from blood, taken in a trial of the OX40 agonist ivuxolimab. Every receptor here comes from an adult with an advanced solid tumor such as melanoma, head and neck, liver or kidney cancer. Both conserved end residues are part of each CDR3. D genes are given only for firm matches. Clone size is shown for a subset of rows, as once, few, many or a class of expanded clone.

clone size: NA
D gene: TRBD2
V gene: TRBV11-2
J gene: TRBJ2-3
CDR3 length: 17
CDR3 protein: CASSLVTPGLRTDTQYF
CDR3 DNA: TGTGCCAGCAGCTTAGTCACTCCGGGACTACGCACAGATACGCAGTATTTT

clone size: NA
D gene: NA
V gene: TRBV18
J gene: TRBJ1-5
CDR3 length: 12
CDR3 protein: CASSPGDQPQHF
CDR3 DNA: TGTGCCAGCTCACCAGGGGATCAGCCCCAGCATTTT

clone size: few
D gene: TRBD1
V gene: TRBV6-6
J gene: TRBJ2-2
CDR3 length: 14
CDR3 protein: CASSRTGNTGELFF
CDR3 DNA: TGTGCCAGCAGCCGGACAGGGAACACCGGGGAGCTGTTTTTT

clone size: few
D gene: NA
V gene: TRBV6-5
J gene: TRBJ2-7
CDR3 length: 13
CDR3 protein: CASRYGGQREQYF
CDR3 DNA: TGTGCCAGCCGCTACGGGGGGCAACGCGAGCAGTACTTC

clone size: NA
D gene: TRBD2
V gene: TRBV7-3
J gene: TRBJ2-1
CDR3 length: 14
CDR3 protein: CASSLWLAGGEQFF
CDR3 DNA: TGTGCCAGCAGCTTATGGCTAGCGGGAGGCGAGCAGTTCTTC

clone size: NA
D gene: NA
V gene: TRBV7-2
J gene: TRBJ2-5
CDR3 length: 12
CDR3 protein: CASSFGEETQYF
CDR3 DNA: TGTGCCAGCAGCTTTGGGGAAGAGACCCAGTACTTC

clone size: NA
D gene: NA
V gene: TRBV6-1
J gene: TRBJ2-5
CDR3 length: 13
CDR3 protein: CASSDRLRETQYF
CDR3 DNA: TGTGCCAGCAGTGATCGGCTAAGGGAGACCCAGTACTTC

clone size: NA
D gene: TRBD1
V gene: TRBV6-5
J gene: TRBJ1-2
CDR3 length: 13
CDR3 protein: CASTPTGTYGYTF
CDR3 DNA: TGTGCCAGCACCCCGACAGGGACTTATGGCTACACCTTC

clone size: NA
D gene: NA
V gene: TRBV11-2
J gene: TRBJ2-3
CDR3 length: 11
CDR3 protein: CASSLYDTQYF
CDR3 DNA: TGTGCCAGCAGCTTATACGATACGCAGTATTTT

clone size: NA
D gene: NA
V gene: TRBV7-2
J gene: TRBJ1-1
CDR3 length: 14
CDR3 protein: CASSPGVWPTEAFF
CDR3 DNA: TGTGCCAGCAGCCCAGGGGTCTGGCCCACTGAAGCTTTCTTT

clone size: NA
D gene: TRBD2
V gene: TRBV7-8
J gene: TRBJ2-2
CDR3 length: 18
CDR3 protein: CASSSGLAGASNTGELFF
CDR3 DNA: TGTGCCAGCAGCTCCGGACTAGCGGGAGCCTCGAACACCGGGGAGCTGTTTTTT

clone size: NA
D gene: NA
V gene: TRBV2
J gene: TRBJ2-2
CDR3 length: 13
CDR3 protein: CASSPQSTGELFF
CDR3 DNA: TGTGCCAGCAGCCCTCAGAGCACCGGGGAGCTGTTTTTT

clone size: NA
D gene: NA
V gene: TRBV19
J gene: TRBJ1-1
CDR3 length: 13
CDR3 protein: CASSATGSTEAFF
CDR3 DNA: TGTGCCAGTAGTGCTACAGGGAGCACTGAAGCTTTCTTT

clone size: NA
D gene: NA
V gene: TRBV11-2
J gene: TRBJ1-1
CDR3 length: 14
CDR3 protein: CASSLDWGSTEAFF
CDR3 DNA: TGTGCCAGCAGCTTAGATTGGGGATCCACTGAAGCTTTCTTT

clone size: NA
D gene: NA
V gene: TRBV5-1
J gene: TRBJ1-3
CDR3 length: 15
CDR3 protein: CASSLTSGSGNTIYF
CDR3 DNA: TGCGCCAGCAGCTTAACCTCAGGCTCTGGAAACACCATATATTTT

clone size: NA
D gene: NA
V gene: TRBV19
J gene: TRBJ1-1
CDR3 length: 15
CDR3 protein: CASSIAPGRNTEAFF
CDR3 DNA: TGTGCCAGTAGTATAGCCCCAGGGCGGAACACTGAAGCTTTCTTT

clone size: NA
D gene: NA
V gene: TRBV2
J gene: TRBJ1-2
CDR3 length: 11
CDR3 protein: CASTPSYGYTF
CDR3 DNA: TGTGCCAGCACACCCAGCTATGGCTACACCTTC

clone size: once
D gene: NA
V gene: TRBV11-2
J gene: TRBJ1-1
CDR3 length: 13
CDR3 protein: CASSPRWAAEAFF
CDR3 DNA: TGTGCCAGCAGCCCCCGGTGGGCCGCTGAAGCTTTCTTT

clone size: NA
D gene: TRBD1
V gene: TRBV18
J gene: TRBJ2-6
CDR3 length: 15
CDR3 protein: CASSDRVSGANVLTF
CDR3 DNA: TGTGCCAGCTCCGACAGGGTATCTGGGGCCAACGTCCTGACTTTC

clone size: NA
D gene: NA
V gene: TRBV9
J gene: TRBJ2-5
CDR3 length: 15
CDR3 protein: CASSRFLTAQETQYF
CDR3 DNA: TGTGCCAGCAGTCGCTTTTTGACAGCCCAAGAGACCCAGTACTTC

clone size: once
D gene: NA
V gene: TRBV7-9
J gene: TRBJ1-3
CDR3 length: 15
CDR3 protein: CASSPRGSSGNTIYF
CDR3 DNA: TGTGCCAGCAGCCCCAGGGGTTCCTCTGGAAACACCATATATTTT

clone size: NA
D gene: TRBD2
V gene: TRBV5-1
J gene: TRBJ2-5
CDR3 length: 17
CDR3 protein: CASSLGTLAGVQETQYF
CDR3 DNA: TGCGCCAGCAGCTTGGGGACCCTAGCGGGAGTACAAGAGACCCAGTACTTC

clone size: NA
D gene: TRBD1
V gene: TRBV28
J gene: TRBJ2-7
CDR3 length: 16
CDR3 protein: CASSPPVGTGYDEQYF
CDR3 DNA: TGTGCCAGCAGCCCCCCGGTCGGGACAGGCTATGACGAGCAGTACTTC

clone size: NA
D gene: TRBD2
V gene: TRBV7-8
J gene: TRBJ2-3
CDR3 length: 15
CDR3 protein: CASSDSGTRGDTQYF
CDR3 DNA: TGTGCCAGCAGCGATTCCGGGACTAGAGGAGATACGCAGTATTTT

clone size: once
D gene: TRBD1
V gene: TRBV7-8
J gene: TRBJ2-2
CDR3 length: 13
CDR3 protein: CASRTGITGELFF
CDR3 DNA: TGTGCCAGCAGGACAGGGATCACCGGGGAGCTGTTTTTT

clone size: NA
D gene: TRBD2
V gene: TRBV4-2
J gene: TRBJ2-1
CDR3 length: 15
CDR3 protein: CASKGGTSGAYEQFF
CDR3 DNA: TGTGCCAGCAAAGGCGGGACTAGCGGGGCCTATGAGCAGTTCTTC

clone size: NA
D gene: NA
V gene: TRBV19
J gene: TRBJ2-4
CDR3 length: 17
CDR3 protein: CASSAPTGPLAKNIQYF
CDR3 DNA: TGTGCCAGTAGTGCCCCGACAGGACCTCTAGCCAAAAACATTCAGTACTTC

clone size: NA
D gene: NA
V gene: TRBV19
J gene: TRBJ1-5
CDR3 length: 15
CDR3 protein: CASSKWGDSNQPQHF
CDR3 DNA: TGTGCCAGTAGTAAGTGGGGTGATAGCAATCAGCCCCAGCATTTT

clone size: NA
D gene: NA
V gene: TRBV28
J gene: TRBJ2-7
CDR3 length: 13
CDR3 protein: CASSLLGAGEQYF
CDR3 DNA: TGTGCCAGCAGTTTATTGGGGGCGGGGGAGCAGTACTTC